Below, 21 T cell receptor beta chains from the same sample are listed, as sequenced in a study of cytomegalovirus exposure and HLA in healthy donors. Use of 60 Vbeta and 13 Jbeta primers characterized the PCR. Some clones are missing from TCRdb's copy, which holds only in-frame ones; the method was immunoSEQ multiplex PCR. Here the sample spans under 200,000 clones, around 68% being singletons. The specimen was PBMCs. The receptor set was obtained from a man aged 50 to 59 in good health and CMV-seronegative.

The CDR3 loop is CASSTGGSNEKLFF. CDR3 DNA sequence: TGTGCCAGCAGTACTGGGGGGTCAAATGAAAAACTGTTTTTT. The rearrangement links TRBV6-5 to TRBJ1-4, with D tentatively TRBD1 (5 bases). Per germline, CDR1 MNHEY and CDR2 SVGAGI. V lost 5 bases, J lost 5 bases, and 12 bases lay in between. This CDR3 has 14 amino acids.

The genes are TRBV9 and TRBJ2-5; D is perhaps TRBD2 (7 bases). CDR1 is SGDLS and CDR2 is YYNGEE in the germline V gene. The V end was cut by 4 bases, the J end by 0 bases, with 13 bases between. The CDR3 is 15 amino acids. The chain's CDR3 is CASSLGGGYQETQYF. CDR3 nucleotides: TGTGCCAGCAGCCTAGGGGGGGGGTACCAAGAGACCCAGTACTTC.

The rearrangement links TRBV2 to TRBJ1-2; D uncertain. The germline CDR1 and CDR2 sequences are SNHLY and FYNNEI. V lost 3 bases and J 4 bases, leaving 15 bases between the germline ends. This CDR3 region has 15 residues. The CDR3 sequence: CASSERASPPYGYTF. CDR3 DNA: TGTGCCAGCAGTGAGAGGGCGTCACCGCCCTATGGCTACACCTTC.

The CDR3 protein is CASSSQTGAEAFF. Here the CDR3 DNA reads TGTGCCAGCAGTTCGCAGACAGGGGCTGAAGCTTTCTTT. The V and J genes are TRBV27 and TRBJ1-1; the match to TRBD1 covers 8 bases. Germline trimming cut 4 bases from V and 6 bases from J; bases unmatched to any gene: 4. The germline gives CDR1 MNHEY, CDR2 SMNVEV (reference sequence). The CDR3 is made up of 13 amino acids.

This clone was counted once. The chain recombines TRBV18 with TRBJ1-1, with D uncertain. V was shortened by 3 bases and J by 0 bases, with 8 bases between the two germline ends. CDR3 length equals 14 residues. CDR1 is KGHSH, CDR2 LQKENI, per germline. The CDR3 here is CASSPSRLNTEAFF. DNA for the CDR3: TGTGCCAGCTCACCTTCCCGTCTGAACACTGAAGCTTTCTTT. Looking up the rest from reference TRBV18 and TRBJ1-1 gives the full variable domain: NAGVMQNPRHLVRRRGQEARLRCSPMKGHSHVYWYRQLPEEGLKFMVYLQKENIIDESGMPKERFSAEFPKEGPSILRIQQVVRGDSAAYFCASSPSRLNTEAFFGQGTRLTVV.

The chain is built from TRBV9 and TRBJ2-5; 7 bases fit TRBD1. Germline lookup yields CDR1 SGDLS and CDR2 YYNGEE. V shed 0 bases, J shed 5 bases, and the junction held 10 bases outside the gene matches. CDR3 length equals 16 residues. The CDR3 reads CASSVAGAGGGETQYF. The CDR3 nucleotides are TGTGCCAGCAGCGTAGCTGGAGCAGGGGGTGGGGAGACCCAGTACTTC.

The rearrangement uses TRBV12-5 and TRBJ2-2, with 7 bases aligning to TRBD2. Germline CDR1 LGHNT, CDR2 FRNRAP. The CDR3 has 16 residues. Trimming removed 0 bases from V and 7 bases from J; junction bases left unmatched: 8. The CDR3 sequence is CASGLVRDYTIGELFF. The CDR3 DNA is TGTGCTAGTGGTTTGGTACGGGACTACACCATCGGGGAGCTGTTTTTT.

In its sample, this clone was seen once. The chain links TRBV11-2 to TRBJ2-2; D might be TRBD2 (5 bases). Germline CDR1 reads SGHAT; CDR2 reads FQNNGV. CDR3 length: 15 amino acids. Trimming shortened V by 0 bases and J by 3 bases, and 8 bases separated the two germline ends. CDR3 residues: CASSLEPGYTGELFF. The DNA of the CDR3 is TGTGCCAGCAGCTTAGAACCGGGGTACACCGGGGAGCTGTTTTTT.

This chain joins TRBV5-4 and TRBJ1-1; 8 bases align to TRBD1. Germline loops: CDR1 SGHNT, CDR2 YYREEE (reference sequence). The CDR3 contains 15 residues. V gave up 6 bases and J gave up 1 base; unmatched junction bases: 8. CDR3 nucleotide sequence: TGTGCCAGCACCTTTGGAGGACAGGGGAACACTGAAGCTTTCTTT. Its translation: CASTFGGQGNTEAFF. Complete variable domain (other parts from reference TRBV5-4 and TRBJ1-1): ETGVTQSPTHLIKTRGQQVTLRCSSQSGHNTVSWYQQALGQGPQFIFQYYREEENGRGNFPPRFSGLQFPNYSSELNVNALELDDSALYLCASTFGGQGNTEAFFGQGTRLTVV.

The rearrangement links TRBV7-3 to TRBJ2-6; D remains unclear. This CDR3 has 16 amino acids. The V and J ends lost 2 bases and 0 bases respectively, with 8 bases between them. Germline assignment: CDR1 SGHTA and CDR2 FQGTGA. The CDR3 loop is CASSLVANSGANVLTF. CDR3 nucleotides: TGTGCCAGCAGCTTAGTTGCGAACTCTGGGGCCAACGTCCTGACTTTC.

The count of this clone is one. The chain carries TRBV5-1 and TRBJ2-7, with D possibly matching TRBD1 (5 bases). V was pared by 0 bases and J by 3 bases, with 19 bases between. The germline V gene encodes CDR1 SGHRS and CDR2 YFSETQ. This CDR3 comprises 17 residues. CDR3 in DNA: TGCGCCAGCAGCTTGGAGTGGGGCAGGGAAGGTTACTACGAGCAGTACTTC. It codes for CASSLEWGREGYYEQYF.

The chain's CDR3 is CASSTPARPPDRSAAFF. The CDR3 DNA reads as TGTGCCAGTAGCACCCCCGCCCGACCTCCCGACAGATCGGCGGCTTTCTTT. The chain links TRBV19 to TRBJ1-1; D is perhaps TRBD1 (5 bases). Germline V gene lookup returns CDR1 LNHDA and CDR2 SQIVND (reference sequence). The CDR3 is 17 residues long. The V gene lost 6 bases and the J gene lost 11 bases, with 31 bases spanning the gap.

This clone appeared a few times. CDR3 nucleotide sequence: TGTGCCAGCAGTGGATTGAGGGACACCATATATTTT. Its protein product is CASSGLRDTIYF. The chain uses TRBV25-1 and TRBJ1-3; D is unresolved. Per germline, CDR1 MGHDK and CDR2 SYGVNS. V was pared by 4 bases and J by 8 bases, with 9 bases between. The CDR3 runs to 12 residues.

This clone showed up just a few times. The rearrangement uses TRBV28 and TRBJ2-7, with 12 positions matching TRBD1. The CDR3 sequence is 15 residues long. Germline loops: CDR1 MDHEN, CDR2 SYDVKM. V lost 6 bases, J lost 6 bases, and 9 bases stayed unmatched. The CDR3 DNA reads as TGTGCCAGCAGGGCGATGGGGACAGGGGGCGGCGAGCAGTACTTC. Translation gives CASRAMGTGGGEQYF.

The chain combines TRBV27 with TRBJ2-7; TRBD1 aligns across 11 bases. V gave up 3 bases and J gave up 6 bases; unmatched junction bases: 7. Germline CDR1 reads MNHEY; CDR2 reads SMNVEV (reference sequence). The CDR3 consists of 15 residues. The CDR3 protein is CASSFGQGATSEQYF. The CDR3 region has the DNA TGTGCCAGCAGTTTCGGACAGGGGGCAACATCCGAGCAGTACTTC.

The chain combines TRBV2 with TRBJ2-5; possibly TRBD2 for D (6 bases). V was trimmed by 5 bases and J by 2 bases, leaving 9 bases between them. The CDR3 length is 13 residues. CDR1 and CDR2 (germline): SNHLY, FYNNEI. As DNA, the CDR3 is TGTGCCAGCAGTCCGGGACTTCAAGAGACCCAGTACTTC. Protein sequence: CASSPGLQETQYF.

This chain joins TRBV28 and TRBJ2-7; TRBD1 matches 9 bases. CDR1 is MDHEN and CDR2 is SYDVKM in the germline V gene. There are 13 residues in the CDR3. V shed 11 bases, J shed 4 bases, and the junction held 9 bases outside the gene matches. The CDR3 sequence is CAAGEGQGYEQYF. CDR3 DNA: TGTGCCGCAGGGGAGGGACAGGGTTACGAGCAGTACTTC. The whole variable domain, filled in from reference TRBV28 and TRBJ2-7, reads DVKVTQSSRYLVKRTGEKVFLECVQDMDHENMFWYRQDPGLGLRLIYFSYDVKMKEKGDIPEGYSVSREKKERFSLILESASTNQTSMYLCAAGEGQGYEQYFGPGTRLTVT.

The CDR3 sequence is CSGGTGGTEAFF. DNA of the CDR3: TGCAGCGGCGGGACAGGGGGCACTGAAGCTTTCTTT. The rearrangement links TRBV29-1 to TRBJ1-1; TRBD1 agrees at 11 bases. The germline V gene has CDR1 SQVTM and CDR2 ANQGSEA. The CDR3 sequence is 12 residues long. The junction had 2 bases not matched to a gene; V was cut back by 7 bases and J by 4 bases.

V and J are TRBV27 and TRBJ1-4, with a tentative D call TRBD1 (5 bases). Trimming removed 4 bases at V and 7 bases at J, with 16 bases between. This CDR3 comprises 15 residues. Germline V lookup: CDR1 MNHEY, CDR2 SMNVEV (reference sequence). This chain's CDR3 is CASSSPGRGGEKLFF. CDR3 nucleotides: TGTGCCAGCAGTTCCCCGGGGAGGGGAGGTGAAAAACTGTTTTTT.

The gene calls are TRBV7-6 and TRBJ2-2; D may be TRBD2 (6 bases). The CDR3 loop spans 15 amino acids. V lost 6 bases and J 5 bases, leaving 16 bases between the germline ends. The germline V gene encodes CDR1 SGHVS and CDR2 FNYEAQ. The CDR3 region is CASSPFGTDTGELFF. Written as DNA, the CDR3 is TGTGCCAGCAGTCCATTCGGGACTGATACCGGGGAGCTGTTTTTT.

The chain is built from TRBV6-5 and TRBJ1-2; 8 bases map to TRBD1. V trimming: 3 bases; J trimming: 13 bases; junction bases outside the gene matches: 7. CDR3 size: 12 residues. Germline values: CDR1 MNHEY, CDR2 SVGAGI. The CDR3 is CASSYTGGFATF. The CDR3 region has the DNA TGTGCCAGCAGTTATACAGGGGGATTCGCCACCTTC.